The clone carrying this T cell receptor beta chain came up once. Method: immunoSEQ multiplex PCR; TCRdb's copy keeps in-frame clones and lacks some. The table has tens of thousands of clones, about 91% seen once. The source of the sample is a study of T cell changes during pregnancy in multiple sclerosis. The CDR3 runs to 16 residues. V was pared by 6 bases and J by 6 bases, with 12 bases of the junction left unmatched. Germline CDR1 MGHRA, CDR2 YSYEKL. The chain is built from TRBV4-1 and TRBJ2-3, with 10 bases identical to TRBD1. The receptor comes from a female donor with multiple sclerosis, enrolled in a pregnancy study. The material was peripheral blood, obtained before pregnancy. The CDR3 sequence is CASRDPWGQGRDTQYF. CDR3 DNA: TGCGCCAGCAGAGATCCCTGGGGACAGGGGAGGGATACGCAGTATTTT.